One sample yielded the 28 T cell receptor beta chains listed below, sequenced in a study of CD8 T cells in ankylosing spondylitis. TCRdb reprocessed the 5' RACE reads via MiXCR and lists one record per CDR3 protein. Counted here are tens of thousands of distinct CDR3 sequences, roughly 2.5% occurring once; the ten biggest clones make up about 4.5%. The sequenced sample was blood, either unsorted or a sorted T cell fraction (not recorded which). These receptor sequences come from a male donor with ankylosing spondylitis or in good health (not recorded which).

The sample holds many counts of this clonotype. The chain carries TRBV9 and TRBJ2-3; 8 nucleotides agree with TRBD2. CDR3 length: 14 amino acids. Germline V lookup: CDR1 SGDLS, CDR2 YYNGEE. V shed 3 bases and J 2 bases; nucleotides not matched to a gene: 2. CDR3 nucleotide sequence: TGTGCCAGCAGCGCAGCGGGAGACACAGATACGCAGTATTTT. It specifies CASSAAGDTDTQYF.

This clonotype appeared many times. V gene TRBV9 combines with J gene TRBJ2-5, with 8 nucleotides matching TRBD2. Trimming at V came to 4 bases and at J to 4 bases, leaving 9 bases not matched to a gene. This CDR3 has 15 residues. CDR1 SGDLS and CDR2 YYNGEE come from the germline V gene. CDR3 residues: CASSTSGSEVETQYF. CDR3 DNA: TGTGCCAGCAGCACCAGCGGGAGTGAAGTAGAGACCCAGTACTTC.

This clonotype was observed at least ten times. The V gene is TRBV9, the J gene TRBJ2-1; TRBD2 matches at 11 bases. The CDR3 runs 17 residues. After removal of 2 bases from V and 5 bases from J, the junction contained 9 bases not matched to a gene. From germline, CDR1 is SGDLS and CDR2 YYNGEE. CDR3 DNA sequence: TGTGCCAGCAGCGTGGCCGCTCTAGCGGGAGGACACAATGAGCAGTTCTTC. This encodes CASSVAALAGGHNEQFF.

This clonotype was observed at least ten times. This chain links TRBV9 with TRBJ2-2, with 11 positions matching TRBD2. The CDR3 length is 17 residues. V was clipped by 3 bases and J by 6 bases; unmatched bases: 10. Germline lookup yields CDR1 SGDLS and CDR2 YYNGEE. CDR3 nucleotides: TGTGCCAGCAGCGCGCCCCCTACTAGCGGGAGAGCCGGGGAGCTGTTTTTT. It yields the protein CASSAPPTSGRAGELFF.

This clonotype has ten or more counts. This chain joins TRBV9 and TRBJ2-3; 8 bases are shared with TRBD2. CDR1 is SGDLS and CDR2 is YYNGEE in the germline V gene. The CDR3 spans 15 residues. The V gene end was trimmed by 4 bases and the J gene end by 5 bases; junction bases not matched to a gene: 9. As DNA, the CDR3 is TGTGCCAGCAGCCGTCGAGCGGGAGATGTAGATACGCAGTATTTT. This encodes CASSRRAGDVDTQYF.

This clonotype was counted many times. This chain connects TRBV9 to TRBJ2-3, with no clear D. Per the germline V gene, CDR1 is SGDLS and CDR2 is YYNGEE. The CDR3 is made up of 15 amino acids. Trimming left V 0 bases short and J 0 bases short, with 8 bases between. CDR3 sequence: CASSVAAFSTDTQYF. CDR3 coding DNA: TGTGCCAGCAGCGTAGCTGCATTTAGCACAGATACGCAGTATTTT.

The chain recombines TRBV11-3 with TRBJ2-1; 14 bases are shared with TRBD2. This CDR3 is built from 15 residues. V lost 5 bases to trimming and J lost 8 bases; unmatched junction nucleotides: 5. From germline, CDR1 is SGHNT and CDR2 YENEEA. As DNA, the CDR3 is TGTGCCAGCAGCACGGGACTAGCGGGAGACGATGAGCAGTTCTTC. It encodes CASSTGLAGDDEQFF.

This clonotype has at least ten counts. The J gene is TRBJ2-7, the V gene TRBV9; 9 nucleotides line up with TRBD2. The germline CDR1 and CDR2 sequences are SGDLS and YYNGEE. The CDR3 is 17 amino acids. The V segment lost 3 bases and the J segment 3 bases; nucleotides outside the gene matches: 13. In DNA form, the CDR3 reads TGTGCCAGCAGCGGCCGTCCAGGAGCTAGCGGGGACTACGAGCAGTACTTC. Residues: CASSGRPGASGDYEQYF.

This clonotype was counted at least ten times. This chain links TRBV9 with TRBJ2-4; D possibly uses TRBD1 or TRBD2 (6 bases each). The ends were cut back, 4 bases at V and 13 bases at J, with 18 bases in the middle. Germline-derived CDR1 and CDR2 are SGDLS and YYNGEE. The length of the CDR3 is 13 residues. CDR3 nucleotide sequence: TGTGCCAGCAGCCCCGGGGTTTCGGGGGCCCAGTACTTC. Translation: CASSPGVSGAQYF. Variable domain in full (rest from reference TRBV9 and TRBJ2-4): DSGVTQTPKHLITATGQRVTLRCSPRSGDLSVYWYQQSLDQGLQFLIQYYNGEERAKGNILERFSAQQFPDLHSELNLSSLELGDSALYFCASSPGVSGAQYFGAGTRLSVL.

There are many counts of this clonotype. The chain recombines TRBV9 with TRBJ2-2, with unresolved D. With 1 base removed from V and 3 bases from J, the gap between germline ends came to 4 bases. Germline-derived CDR1 and CDR2 are SGDLS and YYNGEE. CDR3 length: 13 residues. The chain's CDR3 is CASSVYHTGELFF. In DNA form, the CDR3 reads TGTGCCAGCAGCGTATATCACACCGGGGAGCTGTTTTTT.

This clonotype was detected ten times or more. This chain uses TRBV9 with TRBJ2-3; 11 nucleotides line up with TRBD2. The trim removed 6 bases at V and 1 base at J, leaving 10 bases unmatched. Germline CDR1 SGDLS, CDR2 YYNGEE. The CDR3 sequence is 17 residues long. CDR3 loop: CASNRGASGRRTDTQYF. For the CDR3, the DNA is TGTGCCAGCAACCGAGGGGCTAGCGGGAGGCGCACAGATACGCAGTATTTT.

This clonotype occurred many times. The chain employs TRBV9 and TRBJ2-1; the D is unclear. This CDR3 spans 12 amino acids. Germline loops: CDR1 SGDLS, CDR2 YYNGEE. Deletions cut 0 bases from V and 10 bases from J, with 8 bases between. CDR3 DNA: TGTGCCAGCAGCGTAGAGGGTCGGGAGCAGTTCTTC. Protein: CASSVEGREQFF.

This clonotype has a count of ten or more. The chain uses TRBV9 and TRBJ2-7; perhaps TRBD2 as D (6 bases). The CDR3 covers 15 residues. V was pared by 0 bases and J by 1 base, with 11 bases between. Germline CDR1 reads SGDLS; CDR2 reads YYNGEE. This chain's CDR3 is CASSVDPGSSYEQYF. CDR3 DNA sequence: TGTGCCAGCAGCGTAGACCCCGGGAGTTCCTACGAGCAGTACTTC.

This clonotype was recorded many times. J is TRBJ2-5 and V is TRBV23-1; D remains unclear. TRBV23-1 is reported as an ORF; its role is uncertain. The CDR3 spans 13 residues. V lost 3 bases and J 0 bases, leaving 5 bases between the germline ends. The CDR3 region is CASSQRNQETQYF. The CDR3 DNA sequence: TGCGCCAGCAGTCAGCGAAACCAAGAGACCCAGTACTTC.

This clonotype showed up many times. The chain is built from TRBV9 and TRBJ2-4; 10 nucleotides agree with TRBD2. V was pared by 0 bases and J by 3 bases, with 6 bases of the junction left unmatched. The germline CDR1 and CDR2 sequences are SGDLS and YYNGEE. There are 17 residues in the CDR3. CDR3 nucleotides: TGTGCCAGCAGCGTAGGAGCGGGAGGGCCGAGCAAAAACATTCAGTACTTC. Residues: CASSVGAGGPSKNIQYF.

The table lists this clonotype with many counts. The gene calls are TRBV9 and TRBJ2-5, with TRBD2 as a possible D gene (8 bases). V lost 4 bases and J 5 bases, leaving 21 bases between the germline ends. This CDR3 spans 16 amino acids. Germline V gene lookup returns CDR1 SGDLS and CDR2 YYNGEE. CDR3 sequence: CASSKGAGGHVETQYF. CDR3 coding DNA: TGTGCCAGCAGCAAGGGGGCGGGAGGCCATGTGGAGACCCAGTACTTC.

The sample holds many counts of this clonotype. V gene TRBV9 combines with J gene TRBJ1-2; D uncertain. Trimming shortened V by 0 bases and J by 1 base, and 7 bases separated the two germline ends. Germline V gene data show CDR1 as SGDLS and CDR2 as YYNGEE. The CDR3 is 14 residues long. The CDR3 region has the DNA TGTGCCAGCAGCGTAGGAGGGTTTAACTATGGCTACACCTTC. Translated: CASSVGGFNYGYTF.

This clonotype was seen ten or more times. The chain couples TRBV9 to TRBJ2-7; TRBD1 aligns across 10 bases. The CDR3 length is 14 residues. V lost 2 bases, J lost 4 bases, and 3 bases stayed unmatched. Germline-derived CDR1 and CDR2 are SGDLS and YYNGEE. This CDR3 is CASSVGQGEYEQYF. The CDR3, as DNA: TGTGCCAGCAGCGTTGGACAGGGGGAGTACGAGCAGTACTTC.

This clonotype was observed at least ten times. The DNA is left out, because the CDR3 cannot be placed on it with certainty; the CDR3 is given as TCRdb lists it. This rearrangement joins TRBV9 to TRBJ2-1; the table's D call, TRBD2, was not checked against the DNA. Germline CDR1 SGDLS, CDR2 YYNGEE. Termini included, the CDR3 measures 14 amino acids. Here the CDR3 reads CASSVGRGSGKLVF.

This clonotype is medium-sized (0.01 to 0.1%) by share. The genes are TRBV9 and TRBJ2-2, with 10 positions matching TRBD1. The CDR3 is 15 residues long. Germline CDR1 SGDLS, CDR2 YYNGEE. The trim removed 3 bases at V and 6 bases at J, leaving 5 bases unmatched. DNA for the CDR3: TGTGCCAGCAGCGCCGACAGGGGGCTTCCCGGGGAGCTGTTTTTT. Amino acid sequence: CASSADRGLPGELFF.

In its sample, this clonotype was seen many times. The V gene is TRBV9, the J gene TRBJ2-1, with unresolved D. This CDR3 is built from 12 residues. Trimming stripped 4 bases from V and 10 bases from J, with 12 bases between. Germline CDR1 reads SGDLS; CDR2 reads YYNGEE. CDR3 in DNA: TGTGCCAGCAGCCCAAGTGAGAGGGAGCAGTTCTTC. It codes for CASSPSEREQFF.

This clonotype was detected many times. The chain links TRBV9 to TRBJ2-1; 10 nucleotides line up with TRBD2. V gave up 0 bases and J gave up 6 bases; unmatched junction bases: 6. The CDR3 sequence is 16 residues long. In germline, CDR1 is SGDLS, CDR2 YYNGEE. Written as DNA, the CDR3 is TGTGCCAGCAGCGTAGACGGAATAGCGGGAGGCAATGAGCAGTTCTTC. It encodes CASSVDGIAGGNEQFF.

This clonotype was counted ten times or more. CDR3 region: CASSLQGEQFF. The CDR3 bases are TGTGCCAGCAGCCTGCAGGGGGAGCAGTTCTTC. The chain employs TRBV9 and TRBJ2-1; possibly TRBD1 for D (6 bases). V dropped 4 bases and J dropped 10 bases, with 9 bases sitting between them. CDR1 is SGDLS, CDR2 YYNGEE, per germline. There are 11 residues in the CDR3.

This clonotype occurred many times. V and J are TRBV9 and TRBJ2-2, with TRBD2 matching over 12 bases. Germline V lookup: CDR1 SGDLS, CDR2 YYNGEE. J was trimmed by 1 base and V by 4 bases; bases with no gene match: 2. CDR3 length: 16 amino acids. Here the CDR3 reads CASSPSGRGNTGELFF. CDR3 coding DNA: TGTGCCAGCAGCCCTAGCGGGAGGGGGAACACCGGGGAGCTGTTTTTT. Complete variable domain (other parts from reference TRBV9 and TRBJ2-2): DSGVTQTPKHLITATGQRVTLRCSPRSGDLSVYWYQQSLDQGLQFLIQYYNGEERAKGNILERFSAQQFPDLHSELNLSSLELGDSALYFCASSPSGRGNTGELFFGEGSRLTVL.

This clonotype was counted many times. V usage is TRBV9 and J usage is TRBJ2-7; D remains unclear. Between the trimmed V and J ends, which lost 3 bases and 2 bases, there was a span of 12 bases. The CDR3 covers 14 residues. Germline CDR1 and CDR2: SGDLS and YYNGEE. CDR3: CASSAIPGPYEQYF. CDR3 coding DNA: TGTGCCAGCAGCGCGATTCCGGGTCCCTACGAGCAGTACTTC.

In this sample, this clonotype turned up many times. The V call is TRBV9, the J call TRBJ2-1; D gene unclear. Germline loops: CDR1 SGDLS, CDR2 YYNGEE. The CDR3 is made up of 16 amino acids. V was shortened by 1 base and J by 8 bases, with 19 bases between the two germline ends. This CDR3 reads CASSVQAIPPGHEQFF. The CDR3 DNA is TGTGCCAGCAGCGTACAAGCGATCCCCCCCGGCCATGAGCAGTTCTTC. The whole variable domain, remainder taken from reference TRBV9 and TRBJ2-1, is DSGVTQTPKHLITATGQRVTLRCSPRSGDLSVYWYQQSLDQGLQFLIQYYNGEERAKGNILERFSAQQFPDLHSELNLSSLELGDSALYFCASSVQAIPPGHEQFFGPGTRLTVL.

In its sample, this clonotype was seen many times. The chain is built from TRBV9 and TRBJ2-7; TRBD1 matches 7 bases. The ends lost 0 bases at V and 2 bases at J; junction bases unmatched: 2. The CDR3 consists of 14 residues. Germline CDR1 reads SGDLS; CDR2 reads YYNGEE. In DNA, the CDR3 is TGTGCCAGCAGCGTAGAGGGGGCTGCCTACGAGCAGTACTTC. Protein: CASSVEGAAYEQYF.

This clonotype was counted ten times or more. This sequence joins TRBV9 and TRBJ1-1; 8 bases are a match to TRBD1. Trimming at V came to 0 bases and at J to 5 bases, leaving 6 bases not matched to a gene. This CDR3 comprises 15 residues. Germline CDR1 SGDLS, CDR2 YYNGEE. CDR3 region: CASSVGTGHSTEAFF. CDR3 bases: TGTGCCAGCAGCGTAGGGACAGGGCATTCGACTGAAGCTTTCTTT.